This TCR beta chain was captured in a study of blood T cell repertoires in COVID-19. Original handling: Counts of nucleated cells, estimated from reference gene primer amplification, were obtained. The assay was immunoSEQ multiplex PCR, and TCRdb's table has in-frame clones only and misses some. The V and J calls and clone size were taken over from that table, and D and trimming were inferred from the DNA. Counted here are about 200,000 clones, roughly 85% occurring once; the ten biggest clones make up about 3.8%. This sequence was found in a woman aged 40 to 50 with acute COVID-19. Sequenced material: PBMCs or T cells enriched from blood (not recorded which).

The CDR3, as DNA: TGTGCCAGCAGCGGACCGGGACTAGCGGGAGGGTCCTACGAGCAGTACTTC. It translates to CASSGPGLAGGSYEQYF. The rearrangement uses TRBV27 and TRBJ2-7; 16 bases fit TRBD2. V lost 6 bases and J lost 1; bases outside the gene matches: 6. Germline lookup yields CDR1 MNHEY and CDR2 SMNVEV (reference sequence). This CDR3 has 17 amino acids.